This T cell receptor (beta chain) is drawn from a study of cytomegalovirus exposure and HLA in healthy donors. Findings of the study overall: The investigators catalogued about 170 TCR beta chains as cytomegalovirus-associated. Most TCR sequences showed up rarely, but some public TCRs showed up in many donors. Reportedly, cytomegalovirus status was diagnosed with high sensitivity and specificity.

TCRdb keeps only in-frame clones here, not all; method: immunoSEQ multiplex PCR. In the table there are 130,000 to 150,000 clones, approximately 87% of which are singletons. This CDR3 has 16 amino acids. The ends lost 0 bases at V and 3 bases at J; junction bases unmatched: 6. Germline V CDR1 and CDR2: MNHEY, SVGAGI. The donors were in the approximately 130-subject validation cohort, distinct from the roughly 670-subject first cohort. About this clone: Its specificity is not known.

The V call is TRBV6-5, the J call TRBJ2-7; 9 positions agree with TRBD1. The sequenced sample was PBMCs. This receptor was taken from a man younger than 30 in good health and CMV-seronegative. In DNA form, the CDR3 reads TGTGCCAGCAGTTACTCGGAGGGGACAGGGCACTACGAGCAGTACTTC. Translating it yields CASSYSEGTGHYEQYF.